These 24 T cell receptor beta chains share one sample of origin, sequenced in a study of blood T cell repertoires in COVID-19. Data came from immunoSEQ multiplex PCR; TCRdb stores just in-frame clones and leaves some out. The sample includes nearly 350,000 clones, around 90% of them seen just once. Input material: peripheral blood. The receptor source for this set is a young woman who had recovered from COVID-19.

V gene TRBV4-3 combines with J gene TRBJ2-1, with 8 bases that match TRBD2. This CDR3 contains 17 residues. With 0 bases clipped from V and 4 bases from J, the junction kept 8 bases outside the gene matches. The V gene's germline CDR1 is LGHNA and CDR2 YSLEER. In nucleotides, the CDR3 is TGCGCCAGCAGCCAAGATATTACGCGGGAGGTGTACAATGAGCAGTTCTTC. It translates to CASSQDITREVYNEQFF.

This sequence joins TRBV27 and TRBJ2-1; tentatively, D is TRBD2 (5 bases). CDR3 length: 15 residues. CDR1 is MNHEY and CDR2 is SMNVEV in the germline V gene (reference sequence). Trimming stripped 5 bases from V and 0 bases from J, with 11 bases between. The CDR3 DNA reads TGTGCCAGCAGTCCACACAGCGGCTCCTACAATGAGCAGTTCTTC. Its protein product is CASSPHSGSYNEQFF.

V is TRBV9 and J is TRBJ2-1, with 14 bases identical to TRBD2. V shed 4 bases and J 6 bases; nucleotides not matched to a gene: 3. The CDR3 runs to 15 residues. The V gene's germline CDR1 is SGDLS and CDR2 YYNGEE. The CDR3: CASSPGTSGSNEQFF. Here the CDR3 DNA reads TGTGCCAGCAGCCCCGGGACTAGCGGGAGCAATGAGCAGTTCTTC.

This chain links TRBV19 with TRBJ1-5; unclear D gene. The germline V and J ends were trimmed by 3 bases and 0 bases, with 12 bases remaining between them. Germline V lookup: CDR1 LNHDA, CDR2 SQIVND (reference sequence). The CDR3 covers 16 residues. The DNA of the CDR3 is TGTGCCAGTAGTATTGGGCGGGATTATAGCAATCAGCCCCAGCATTTT. Protein product: CASSIGRDYSNQPQHF.

The V call is TRBV5-1, the J call TRBJ2-1; 12 bases are a match to TRBD2. Germline loops: CDR1 SGHRS, CDR2 YFSETQ. The CDR3 runs 16 residues. V shed 3 bases, J shed 4 bases, and the junction held 5 bases outside the gene matches. The DNA for the CDR3 is TGCGCCAGCAGCTCCGGGACTAGCGGGCTATACAATGAGCAGTTCTTC. Amino acid sequence: CASSSGTSGLYNEQFF.

The rearrangement joins TRBV29-1 to TRBJ1-2, with D uncertain. CDR3 size: 11 residues. The germline V gene encodes CDR1 SQVTM and CDR2 ANQGSEA. V lost 4 bases and J lost 4, with 7 bases in between. The CDR3 sequence: CSVGRSYGYTF. The CDR3 nucleotides are TGCAGCGTTGGACGGAGCTATGGCTACACCTTC.

The chain is built from TRBV7-5 and TRBJ1-2; TRBD1, as called in the table, went unchecked against the DNA. TRBV7-5 is reported as a pseudogene. The CDR3 consists of 14 residues. The CDR3 sequence: CARSPGTGGYGYTF. For the CDR3, the DNA is TGTGCCAGAAGCCCAGGGACAGGGGGCTATGGCTACACCTTC.

The genes are TRBV5-1 and TRBJ2-1; D is unclear. Trimming stripped 4 bases from V and 7 bases from J, with 12 bases between. This CDR3 is built from 13 residues. The germline gives CDR1 SGHRS, CDR2 YFSETQ. The CDR3 loop is CASSLSPQNEQFF. As DNA, the CDR3 is TGCGCCAGCAGCCTTAGCCCCCAAAATGAGCAGTTCTTC.

V is TRBV6-2 or TRBV6-3 and J is TRBJ2-7, with 14 bases that match TRBD2. The junction had 16 bases not matched to a gene; V was cut back by 5 bases and J by 4 bases. This CDR3 is 19 amino acids long. The germline gives CDR1 MNHEY, CDR2 SVGEGT. The CDR3, as DNA: TGTGCCAGCAGTACCCGACCGGGACTAGCGGGAGCCAATAGTTACGAGCAGTACGTC. Its protein product is CASSTRPGLAGANSYEQYV.

In its sample, this clone was seen a few times. The V and J genes are TRBV23-1 and TRBJ1-2, with D uncertain. TRBV23-1 is labeled an ORF, and its function is uncertain. Deletions cut 3 bases from V and 0 bases from J, with 26 bases between. This CDR3 contains 20 residues. This chain's CDR3 is CASSHAVASINPSPNYGYTF. In nucleotides, the CDR3 is TGCGCCAGCAGTCACGCCGTGGCAAGTATCAACCCTTCACCTAACTATGGCTACACCTTC.

J is TRBJ2-7 and V is TRBV7-8, with TRBD2 matching 9 bases. The CDR3 has 15 residues. V lost 5 bases and J lost 7; bases outside the gene matches: 12. Germline loops: CDR1 SGHVS, CDR2 FQNEAQ. The CDR3 nucleotides are TGTGCCAGCAGCGCAGGGGCGTTAGCGGGAGAAGAGCAGTACGTC. Protein product: CASSAGALAGEEQYV.

V gene TRBV5-6 combines with J gene TRBJ2-7, with TRBD2 matching 7 bases. Germline values: CDR1 SGHDT, CDR2 YYEEEE. V trimming: 6 bases; J trimming: 11 bases; junction bases outside the gene matches: 5. The CDR3 runs 10 residues. In nucleotides, the CDR3 is TGTGCCAGCATGGGGAGGGTTGAGTACGTC. Amino acid sequence: CASMGRVEYV.

The chain is built from TRBV24-1 and TRBJ1-5; 7 bases are shared with TRBD1. V trimming: 4 bases; J trimming: 0 bases; junction bases outside the gene matches: 5. CDR1 KGHDR and CDR2 SFDVKD come from the germline V gene. This CDR3 is 16 amino acids long. The CDR3 nucleotides read TGTGCCACCAGTGACATTGGACAGGATAGCAATCAGCCCCAGCATTTT. Translated: CATSDIGQDSNQPQHF.

This chain connects TRBV11-2 to TRBJ2-7, with 8 bases that match TRBD2. CDR3 length equals 14 residues. Germline-derived CDR1 and CDR2 are SGHAT and FQNNGV. Germline trimming cut 4 bases from V and 2 bases from J; bases unmatched to any gene: 4. The CDR3 spells CASSSTSETYEQYV. CDR3 sequence (DNA): TGTGCCAGCAGCTCGACTAGCGAAACCTACGAGCAGTACGTC.

The rearrangement joins TRBV5-6 to TRBJ1-1; D is unresolved. The CDR3 loop spans 12 amino acids. Between the trimmed V and J ends, which lost 2 bases and 4 bases, there was a span of 6 bases. The germline V gene has CDR1 SGHDT and CDR2 YYEEEE. CDR3 sequence (DNA): TGTGCCAGCAGCTTTTCGTTCACTGAAGCTTTCTTT. Its protein product is CASSFSFTEAFF. The complete variable domain, with remaining parts taken from reference TRBV5-6 and TRBJ1-1, reads DAGVTQSPTHLIKTRGQQVTLRCSPKSGHDTVSWYQQALGQGPQFIFQYYEEEERQRGNFPDRFSGHQFPNYSSELNVNALLLGDSALYLCASSFSFTEAFFGQGTRLTVV.

The chain carries TRBV29-1 and TRBJ2-3, with 11 bases aligning to TRBD2. The germline V gene has CDR1 SQVTM and CDR2 ANQGSEA. This CDR3 has 18 amino acids. Unmatched junction bases numbered 15, after V lost 4 bases and J lost 3 bases. The chain's CDR3 is CSVGGPVAGGEGTDTQYF. The CDR3 nucleotides are TGCAGCGTTGGAGGTCCGGTAGCGGGAGGGGAGGGAACAGATACGCAGTATTTT.

V and J are TRBV6-2 or TRBV6-3 and TRBJ2-7; weak D call: TRBD2 (5 bases). The CDR3 runs to 15 residues. The germline V gene has CDR1 MNHEY and CDR2 SVGEGT. V lost 0 bases and J 6 bases, leaving 15 bases between the germline ends. The CDR3 spells CASSYSGGPVSEQYV. The CDR3 DNA follows: TGTGCCAGCAGTTACTCGGGCGGGCCGGTGAGCGAGCAGTACGTC.

The CDR3 DNA is TGCGCCAGCAGCCCGGGCCTAAGCGGGGAGACCCAGTACTTC. Translation: CASSPGLSGETQYF. The chain has TRBV4-1 and TRBJ2-5; D may be TRBD2 (6 bases). Per the germline V gene, CDR1 is MGHRA and CDR2 is YSYEKL. V gave up 4 bases and J gave up 5 bases, with 14 bases separating them. This CDR3 comprises 14 residues.

The chain is built from TRBV3-1 (or the pseudogene TRBV3-2) and TRBJ1-5, with a tentative D call TRBD1 (5 bases). Germline CDR1 is LGHDT and CDR2 is YNNKEL (reference sequence). The CDR3 extends over 16 amino acids. V lost 1 base, J lost 2 bases, and 12 bases lay in between. CDR3 region: CASSQGVGLGNQPQHF. CDR3 coding DNA: TGTGCCAGCAGCCAAGGTGTGGGGCTCGGCAATCAGCCCCAGCATTTT.

The genes are TRBV5-8 and TRBJ1-1; no firm D call. This CDR3 contains 14 residues. V gave up 1 base and J gave up 5 bases, with 12 bases separating them. Per the germline V gene, CDR1 is SGHTS and CDR2 is YDEGEE. CDR3 residues: CASSLPGRWTEAFF. In DNA, the CDR3 is TGTGCCAGCAGCTTGCCGGGTCGCTGGACTGAAGCTTTCTTT.

The rearrangement links TRBV11-3 to TRBJ2-3; TRBD2 is a possible D gene (6 bases). CDR3 length: 14 amino acids. V was pared by 3 bases and J by 2 bases, with 9 bases between. CDR1 is SGHNT and CDR2 is YENEEA in the germline V gene. The DNA for the CDR3 is TGTGCCAGCAGCTTTAGCGGATACACAGATACGCAGTATTTT. The encoded protein is CASSFSGYTDTQYF.

V and J are TRBV7-2 and TRBJ2-5, with 8 bases identical to TRBD2. V trimming: 5 bases; J trimming: 5 bases; junction bases outside the gene matches: 16. Germline V CDR1 and CDR2: SGHTA, FQGNSA. CDR3 length: 17 residues. CDR3 coding DNA: TGTGCCAGCAGCCCAGGGAGCGGGAGAGGAGCGGGGGAGACCCAGTACTTC. Translated: CASSPGSGRGAGETQYF.

The J gene is TRBJ2-1, the V gene TRBV15, with D possibly being TRBD2 (5 bases). The germline V gene has CDR1 LNHNV and CDR2 YYDKDF (reference sequence). The V gene lost 5 bases and the J gene lost 4 bases, with 12 bases spanning the gap. There are 14 residues in the CDR3. DNA for the CDR3: TGTGCCACCAGCTTGCCGGGAAGGTACAATGAGCAGTTCTTC. Translating gives CATSLPGRYNEQFF.

The V gene is TRBV7-8, the J gene TRBJ2-6; tentatively, D is TRBD2 (6 bases). This CDR3 comprises 18 residues. Trimming removed 5 bases from V and 1 base from J, with 18 bases in between. Germline V gene lookup returns CDR1 SGHVS and CDR2 FQNEAQ. The CDR3 DNA reads TGTGCCAGCAGCGGTAGAGGCGGGATGGGGTCTGGGGCCAACGTCCTGACTTTC. Protein sequence: CASSGRGGMGSGANVLTF. Variable domain in full (rest from reference TRBV7-8 and TRBJ2-6): GAGVSQSPRYKVAKRGQDVALRCDPISGHVSLFWYQQALGQGPEFLTYFQNEAQLDKSGLPSDRFFAERPEGSVSTLKIQRTQQEDSAVYLCASSGRGGMGSGANVLTFGAGSRLTVL.